The 10 T cell receptor beta chains below all came from one sample that was sequenced in a study of T cell repertoires in cytomegalovirus infection. Each CDR3 protein is one row after TCRdb ran MiXCR on the reads. Altogether a few hundred thousand distinct CDR3 sequences are present, approximately 9% being singletons, with the ten largest covering about 15%. The sequencing sample was made of PBMCs. These receptors were taken from a human donor in good health (CMV status not recorded). Some clones in this sample may be carry-over from other donors' samples.

The chain joins TRBV20-1 to TRBJ2-1; 13 bases are shared with TRBD2. This CDR3 has 13 residues. V shed 5 bases, J shed 9 bases, and the junction held 4 bases outside the gene matches. Germline assignment: CDR1 DFQATT and CDR2 SNEGSKA (reference sequence). The CDR3 bases are TGCAGTGCTGGGGGACTAGCGGGATCTGAGCAGTTCTTC. Amino acid sequence: CSAGGLAGSEQFF.

The V gene is TRBV4-3, the J gene TRBJ1-4; D is unclear. This CDR3 comprises 16 residues. Germline V gene sequence: CDR1 LGHNA, CDR2 YSLEER. The V and J ends lost 0 bases and 4 bases respectively, with 12 bases between them. The CDR3 region is CASSQDPYGFNEKLFF. CDR3 DNA: TGCGCCAGCAGCCAAGACCCGTACGGGTTTAATGAAAAACTGTTTTTT.

This clonotype has ten or more counts. The V gene is TRBV6-2 or TRBV6-3, the J gene TRBJ1-2; 7 bases agree with TRBD1. CDR3 length: 17 residues. CDR1 is MNHEY and CDR2 is SVGEGT in the germline V gene. The junction had 18 bases not matched to a gene; V was cut back by 4 bases and J by 7 bases. This CDR3 reads CASSSTGRTGLGRGYTF. In DNA form, the CDR3 reads TGTGCCAGCAGTTCCACCGGTAGGACAGGCTTGGGACGTGGCTACACCTTC.

This clonotype has a handful of counts. The chain couples TRBV28 to TRBJ2-3; D perhaps matches TRBD2 (7 bases). CDR1 and CDR2 from the germline V gene are MDHEN and SYDVKM. Trimming left V 5 bases short and J 2 bases short, with 20 bases between. The CDR3 has 17 residues. CDR3 protein: CASSHPGGGPVTDTQYF. The CDR3 DNA sequence: TGTGCCAGCAGTCACCCTGGCGGGGGCCCGGTCACAGATACGCAGTATTTT.

The chain couples TRBV7-6 to TRBJ2-5, with 11 bases aligning to TRBD1. The CDR3 length is 19 residues. The V segment lost 8 bases and the J segment 1 base; nucleotides outside the gene matches: 18. Germline V gene sequence: CDR1 SGHVS, CDR2 FNYEAQ. The CDR3 loop is CASRKDGRGQGAVQETQYF. The CDR3 region has the DNA TGTGCCAGCCGAAAAGACGGGCGTGGACAGGGGGCAGTCCAAGAGACCCAGTACTTC.

At least ten counts were recorded for this clonotype. The gene calls are TRBV24-1 and TRBJ1-1, with TRBD1 as a possible D gene (6 bases). There are 13 residues in the CDR3. From germline, CDR1 is KGHDR and CDR2 SFDVKD. V was clipped by 7 bases and J by 4 bases, with 12 bases between them. This chain's CDR3 is CATRRGEGTEAFF. CDR3 bases: TGTGCCACCAGGAGGGGGGAAGGCACTGAAGCTTTCTTT.

The rearrangement uses TRBV6-1 and TRBJ2-4; no clear D. In germline, CDR1 is MNHNS, CDR2 SASEGT. Trimming shortened V by 1 base and J by 0 bases, and 10 bases separated the two germline ends. CDR3 size: 16 residues. CDR3 protein: CASSEVPGVAKNIQYF. Written as DNA, the CDR3 is TGTGCCAGCAGTGAAGTCCCCGGAGTAGCCAAAAACATTCAGTACTTC.

The chain carries TRBV7-9 and TRBJ2-7, with D uncertain. Germline V gene lookup returns CDR1 SEHNR and CDR2 FQNEAQ (reference sequence). The V gene lost 0 bases and the J gene lost 6 bases, with 6 bases spanning the gap. The CDR3 is 12 residues long. The CDR3 loop is CASSLAGSEQYF. The CDR3 DNA reads TGTGCCAGCAGCTTAGCGGGATCCGAGCAGTACTTC.

A few counts support this clonotype. The J gene is TRBJ2-7, the V gene TRBV6-2 or TRBV6-3; D possibly uses TRBD1 or TRBD2 (5 bases each). The CDR3 consists of 13 residues. Trimming left V 8 bases short and J 0 bases short, with 11 bases between. Germline CDR1 reads MNHEY; CDR2 reads SVGEGT. CDR3 protein: CASGGPHSYEQYF. As DNA, the CDR3 is TGTGCCAGCGGGGGACCGCACTCCTACGAGCAGTACTTC.

This clonotype was counted at least ten times. This chain joins TRBV7-2 and TRBJ2-7; 10 nucleotides line up with TRBD1. Germline assignment: CDR1 SGHTA and CDR2 FQGNSA. Germline trimming cut 5 bases from V and 2 bases from J; bases unmatched to any gene: 3. This CDR3 spans 14 amino acids. DNA of the CDR3: TGTGCCAGCAGCAGGGACAGGGGTCCCTACGAGCAGTACTTC. Translation: CASSRDRGPYEQYF. The entire variable domain, with the rest obtained from reference TRBV7-2 and TRBJ2-7, is as follows: GAGVSQSPSNKVTEKGKDVELRCDPISGHTALYWYRQSLGQGLEFLIYFQGNSAPDKSGLPSDRFSAERTGGSVSTLTIQRTQQEDSAVYLCASSRDRGPYEQYFGPGTRLTVT.